This T cell receptor (beta chain) stems from a study of cytotoxic CD8 clonotypes in ibrutinib-treated CLL. The overall study: Outcomes included approximately 24 partial and 2 complete responses; after median 68 months, roughly 15 stayed remitted and some 12 progressed.

With 2 bases removed from V and 1 base from J, the gap between germline ends came to 9 bases. Germline CDR1 SGHAT, CDR2 FQNNGV. The CDR3 loop spans 15 amino acids. Sequenced by immunoSEQ multiplex PCR; TCRdb stores in-frame clones only, minus some. The sample yields 23,000 or so clones, approximately 68% seen once. This clone appeared a few times. This chain joins TRBV11-2 and TRBJ1-5; no firm D call. The input for sequencing was PBMCs, taken after 24 months of ibrutinib treatment. The clonotype comes from a human donor with chronic lymphocytic leukemia. CDR3 amino acids: CASSLSSDSNQPQHF. In DNA form, the CDR3 reads TGTGCCAGCAGCTTAAGTTCAGACAGCAATCAGCCCCAGCATTTT.